Each of the 8 T cell receptor beta chains below was sequenced from the same sample in a study of T cell repertoires in cytomegalovirus infection. Their antigens are not known. One entry per CDR3 protein, called by TCRdb with MiXCR from the reads. Among around 100,000 distinct CDR3 sequences listed, 35% to 50% were seen once. Material: CD8+ T cells from cultured PBMCs, obtained from culture after CMV antigen stimulation. These receptor sequences come from a human donor in good health (CMV status not recorded). Some clones in this sample may be carry-over from other donors' samples.

The chain has TRBV28 and TRBJ2-7, with D possibly matching TRBD1 (5 bases). The CDR3 extends over 18 amino acids. Trimming pared 6 bases from V and 0 bases from J, leaving 24 bases between. Germline assignment: CDR1 MDHEN and CDR2 SYDVKM. As DNA, the CDR3 is TGTGCCAGCAGCCTGGCGCCCCACTGGCGCGACAGCTCCTACGAGCAGTACTTC. Protein sequence: CASSLAPHWRDSSYEQYF.

This clonotype was seen a handful of times. The chain uses TRBV12-3 or TRBV12-4 and TRBJ1-2, with a tentative D call TRBD1 (5 bases). The CDR3 spans 14 residues. The V gene lost 7 bases and the J gene lost 3 bases, with 15 bases spanning the gap. The CDR3 DNA is TGTGCCAGCACCTGGGGTTGGGGGGACTATGGCTACACCTTC. It codes for CASTWGWGDYGYTF.

V usage is TRBV7-8 and J usage is TRBJ1-1; unclear D gene. V lost 3 bases, J lost 1 base, and 12 bases lay in between. The germline V gene encodes CDR1 SGHVS and CDR2 FQNEAQ. The CDR3 is 15 residues long. The CDR3 DNA reads TGTGCCAGCAGCTTGATAACTGCCAGGAACACTGAAGCTTTCTTT. This encodes CASSLITARNTEAFF. The complete variable domain, with remaining parts taken from reference TRBV7-8 and TRBJ1-1, reads GAGVSQSPRYKVAKRGQDVALRCDPISGHVSLFWYQQALGQGPEFLTYFQNEAQLDKSGLPSDRFFAERPEGSVSTLKIQRTQQEDSAVYLCASSLITARNTEAFFGQGTRLTVV.

The genes are TRBV9 and TRBJ1-1; D may be TRBD1 (6 bases). V was trimmed by 0 bases and J by 6 bases, leaving 12 bases between them. The CDR3 covers 14 residues. Germline loops: CDR1 SGDLS, CDR2 YYNGEE. The CDR3 loop is CASSVGGGGSEAFF. As DNA, the CDR3 is TGTGCCAGCAGCGTAGGTGGGGGCGGTTCTGAAGCTTTCTTT.

This clonotype has a handful of counts. This sequence joins TRBV5-6 and TRBJ2-2; D possibly corresponds to TRBD2 (5 bases). V was cut by 4 bases and J by 6 bases, with 7 bases left in between. The CDR3 length is 12 residues. Per the germline V gene, CDR1 is SGHDT and CDR2 is YYEEEE. The CDR3 loop is CASSLLAGELFF. CDR3 nucleotides: TGTGCCAGCAGCCTACTAGCCGGGGAGCTGTTTTTT.

Many counts were recorded for this clonotype. This chain links TRBV29-1 with TRBJ2-7; 7 nucleotides match TRBD2. CDR3 length: 12 residues. The germline CDR1 and CDR2 sequences are SQVTM and ANQGSEA. The junction had 8 bases not matched to a gene; V was cut back by 6 bases and J by 6 bases. The CDR3 nucleotides read TGCAGCGTCGCGGAGACTAGCCCCGAGCAGTACTTC. Protein product: CSVAETSPEQYF.

This clonotype was detected a few times. The genes are TRBV28 and TRBJ2-7; D is undetermined. The CDR3 runs to 15 residues. The V gene lost 5 bases and the J gene lost 2 bases, with 16 bases spanning the gap. Per germline, CDR1 MDHEN and CDR2 SYDVKM. CDR3 bases: TGTGCCAGCAGTCATACTAACGGTCAGCCCTACGAGCAGTACTTC. It is translated as CASSHTNGQPYEQYF.

The chain couples TRBV27 to TRBJ2-5; TRBD2 matches 10 bases. Germline V lookup: CDR1 MNHEY, CDR2 SMNVEV (reference sequence). CDR3 size: 16 residues. The junction had 7 bases not matched to a gene; V was cut back by 4 bases and J by 2 bases. The CDR3 DNA reads as TGTGCCAGCAGTTCTTATAGCGGGGGGATGCAAGAGACCCAGTACTTC. This gives the protein CASSSYSGGMQETQYF.